Shown below are 30 T cell receptor beta chains from a single sample sequenced in a study of blood T cell repertoires in COVID-19. Assay: immunoSEQ multiplex PCR; the TCRdb copy retains only in-frame clones and omits some. The sample yields roughly 250,000 clones, roughly 90% seen once. Material: peripheral blood. All receptors derive from a man under 40 with acute or convalescent COVID-19.

V gene TRBV7-2 combines with J gene TRBJ2-5; 8 nucleotides align to TRBD2. The J segment lost 4 bases and the V segment lost 1 base, leaving 11 bases of the junction unmatched. In germline, CDR1 is SGHTA, CDR2 FQGNSA. This CDR3 spans 17 amino acids. The CDR3, as DNA: TGTGCCAGCAGCTTAGGAGGGAAGGCGGGGGGAGGAGAGACCCAGTACTTC. Protein product: CASSLGGKAGGGETQYF.

The chain carries TRBV6-5 and TRBJ1-2; tentative D call: TRBD1 (6 bases). CDR3 size: 13 residues. Germline V gives CDR1 MNHEY, CDR2 SVGAGI. V lost 3 bases and J 4 bases, leaving 9 bases between the germline ends. The CDR3 region is CASSYGQLYGYTF. CDR3 in DNA: TGTGCCAGCAGTTATGGACAGCTCTATGGCTACACCTTC.

The chain links TRBV28 to TRBJ1-2, with D possibly TRBD1 on 5 matching bases. Looked up from germline, CDR1 is MDHEN and CDR2 is SYDVKM. V lost 7 bases and J lost 2, with 14 bases in between. The CDR3 length is 14 residues. In DNA form, the CDR3 reads TGTGCCAGCATCCGGGGGACGTCCAACTATGGCTACACCTTC. Encoded protein: CASIRGTSNYGYTF.

V is TRBV24-1 and J is TRBJ2-1; no reliable D call. CDR1 KGHDR and CDR2 SFDVKD come from the germline V gene. Trimming pared 4 bases from V and 10 bases from J, leaving 7 bases between. The CDR3 extends over 11 amino acids. This chain's CDR3 is CATSEREEQFF. As DNA, the CDR3 is TGTGCCACCAGTGAGCGTGAGGAGCAGTTCTTC.

This rearrangement joins TRBV18 to TRBJ2-7; D gene uncertain. Germline V gene lookup returns CDR1 KGHSH and CDR2 LQKENI. The V gene lost 3 bases and the J gene lost 5 bases, with 14 bases spanning the gap. CDR3 length: 14 residues. The DNA for the CDR3 is TGTGCCAGCTCACCCTTTCCAGATGTGGACGAGCAGTACTTC. Translated, it gives CASSPFPDVDEQYF.

J is TRBJ2-1 and V is TRBV12-3 or TRBV12-4; tentative D call: TRBD2 (5 bases). The CDR3 is 12 amino acids. The germline V and J ends were trimmed by 7 bases and 15 bases, with 19 bases remaining between them. CDR3 in DNA: TGTGCCAGCACCTCGAGAGGGTTTAAAGTGTTCTTC. Translated, it gives CASTSRGFKVFF.

The table lists this clone with a count of one. The chain has TRBV9 and TRBJ2-3, with 13 bases that match TRBD2. The V and J ends lost 4 bases and 6 bases, in that order; junction bases with no gene match: 8. CDR1 and CDR2 from the germline V gene are SGDLS and YYNGEE. The CDR3 spans 16 residues. CDR3 coding DNA: TGTGCCAGCAGCTCCCGGACTAGCGGGGGTCGGGATACGCAGTATTTT. Protein product: CASSSRTSGGRDTQYF.

V gene TRBV10-3 combines with J gene TRBJ2-3; TRBD1 matches 10 bases. V shed 4 bases, J shed 8 bases, and the junction held 3 bases outside the gene matches. CDR3 size: 13 residues. In germline, CDR1 is ENHRY, CDR2 SYGVKD. The CDR3 sequence is CAISGGTGVTQYF. The CDR3 coding sequence is TGTGCCATCAGTGGCGGGACAGGGGTTACGCAGTATTTT.

The chain has TRBV5-1 and TRBJ2-1; 8 bases are a match to TRBD2. Germline trimming cut 6 bases from V and 3 bases from J; bases unmatched to any gene: 8. Germline CDR1 reads SGHRS; CDR2 reads YFSETQ. The CDR3 consists of 15 residues. CDR3 loop: CASTRSGGDYNEQFF. Here the CDR3 DNA reads TGCGCCAGCACCCGGAGCGGGGGAGACTACAATGAGCAGTTCTTC.

The chain links TRBV5-1 to TRBJ2-3, with 7 bases aligning to TRBD1. Germline assignment: CDR1 SGHRS and CDR2 YFSETQ. Trimming cost V 2 bases and J 5 bases; bases outside gene matches: 5. CDR3 size: 14 residues. The CDR3 here is CASSLQGKEDTQYF. The CDR3, as DNA: TGCGCCAGCAGCTTACAGGGGAAGGAAGATACGCAGTATTTT.

This clone was seen a handful of times. The genes are TRBV4-1 and TRBJ1-4; 8 bases agree with TRBD1. CDR3 length: 16 residues. Trimming at V came to 4 bases and at J to 4 bases, leaving 8 bases not matched to a gene. The germline V gene encodes CDR1 MGHRA and CDR2 YSYEKL. The CDR3 sequence is CASSPANGQGNEKLFF. DNA of the CDR3: TGCGCCAGCAGCCCAGCCAACGGACAGGGTAATGAAAAACTGTTTTTT.

The gene calls are TRBV19 and TRBJ1-6, with 7 bases matching TRBD1. V trimming: 10 bases; J trimming: 7 bases; junction bases outside the gene matches: 7. The germline V gene encodes CDR1 LNHDA and CDR2 SQIVND (reference sequence). CDR3 length equals 13 residues. The CDR3 region is CATRDRWNSPLHF. The CDR3 DNA reads TGTGCCACTAGGGACAGATGGAATTCACCCCTCCACTTT.

This clone was detected a few times. The chain carries TRBV4-1 and TRBJ2-5; 8 nucleotides align to TRBD1. In germline, CDR1 is MGHRA, CDR2 YSYEKL. The CDR3 has 14 amino acids. V shed 2 bases, J shed 3 bases, and the junction held 2 bases outside the gene matches. In DNA, the CDR3 is TGCGCCAGCAGCCAAAACAGGGGGGAAGAGACCCAGTACTTC. Translation gives CASSQNRGEETQYF.

The chain links TRBV27 to TRBJ1-5, with D unresolved. The germline gives CDR1 MNHEY, CDR2 SMNVEV (reference sequence). The germline V and J ends were trimmed by 4 bases and 0 bases, with 7 bases remaining between them. The CDR3 spans 14 residues. CDR3 in amino acids: CASSSPGSNQPQHF. CDR3 bases: TGTGCCAGCAGTTCCCCCGGTAGCAATCAGCCCCAGCATTTT.

The V gene is TRBV5-1, the J gene TRBJ2-5; 8 nucleotides align to TRBD1. Unmatched junction bases numbered 11, after V lost 3 bases and J lost 1 base. The CDR3 runs to 17 residues. Germline CDR1 and CDR2: SGHRS and YFSETQ. The CDR3 loop reads CASSWFRGQLGQETQYF. As DNA, the CDR3 is TGCGCCAGCAGCTGGTTCAGGGGGCAGTTGGGCCAAGAGACCCAGTACTTC.

This clone was observed a single time. This chain joins TRBV5-1 and TRBJ2-1, with TRBD2 as a possible D gene (6 bases). Germline CDR1 reads SGHRS; CDR2 reads YFSETQ. The V end lost 1 base, the J end lost 6 bases, and 14 bases lay between the germline ends. CDR3 length: 15 residues. The CDR3 loop is CASSLSSVNPNEQFF. CDR3 DNA: TGCGCCAGCAGCTTGTCTAGCGTGAACCCCAATGAGCAGTTCTTC. Variable domain in full (rest from reference TRBV5-1 and TRBJ2-1): KAGVTQTPRYLIKTRGQQVTLSCSPISGHRSVSWYQQTPGQGLQFLFEYFSETQRNKGNFPGRFSGRQFSNSRSEMNVSTLELGDSALYLCASSLSSVNPNEQFFGPGTRLTVL.

The chain uses TRBV30 and TRBJ1-5; D unclear. Germline loops: CDR1 GTSNPN, CDR2 SVGIG (reference sequence). V gave up 2 bases and J gave up 7 bases, with 12 bases separating them. The CDR3 is 13 residues long. CDR3 nucleotides: TGTGCCTGGAGTTCTGGGCTTGGGCAGCCCCAGCATTTT. Protein: CAWSSGLGQPQHF.

This rearrangement joins TRBV7-8 to TRBJ2-5; no definite D call. There are 16 residues in the CDR3. V gave up 2 bases and J gave up 2 bases, with 15 bases separating them. Germline V gene data show CDR1 as SGHVS and CDR2 as FQNEAQ. CDR3 bases: TGTGCCAGCAGCTTAAATTTTTGGGCAGTGCAAGAGACCCAGTACTTC. It codes for CASSLNFWAVQETQYF. Supplemented by reference TRBV7-8 and TRBJ2-5, the full variable domain reads GAGVSQSPRYKVAKRGQDVALRCDPISGHVSLFWYQQALGQGPEFLTYFQNEAQLDKSGLPSDRFFAERPEGSVSTLKIQRTQQEDSAVYLCASSLNFWAVQETQYFGPGTRLLVL.

This clone was counted a single time. The chain couples TRBV7-9 to TRBJ2-2; TRBD2 agrees at 9 bases. CDR1 and CDR2 from the germline V gene are SEHNR and FQNEAQ (reference sequence). With V trimmed by 10 bases and J by 7 bases, 7 bases remained unmatched. The CDR3 has 13 residues. The CDR3 spells CATKGLAGGELFF. As DNA, the CDR3 is TGTGCCACCAAGGGACTAGCCGGCGGGGAGCTGTTTTTT. The whole variable domain, remainder taken from reference TRBV7-9 and TRBJ2-2, is DTGVSQNPRHKITKRGQNVTFRCDPISEHNRLYWYRQTLGQGPEFLTYFQNEAQLEKSRLLSDRFSAERPKGSFSTLEIQRTEQGDSAMYLCATKGLAGGELFFGEGSRLTVL.

The chain uses TRBV9 and TRBJ1-2; D possibly corresponds to TRBD1 (5 bases). This CDR3 has 16 amino acids. Trimming removed 5 bases at V and 2 bases at J, with 19 bases between. The germline V gene has CDR1 SGDLS and CDR2 YYNGEE. CDR3 sequence (DNA): TGTGCCAGCAGTCTCAATCCGACAGCCAAAAACTATGGCTACACCTTC. It codes for CASSLNPTAKNYGYTF.

This chain uses TRBV6-5 with TRBJ2-7; D remains unclear. Germline V gene sequence: CDR1 MNHEY, CDR2 SVGAGI. The V gene lost 10 bases and the J gene lost 3 bases, with 7 bases spanning the gap. The CDR3 spans 10 residues. The DNA for the CDR3 is TGTGCCATCCCCGGCTACGAGCAGTACTTC. Protein product: CAIPGYEQYF.

The V and J genes are TRBV5-4 and TRBJ1-2; D remains ambiguous. The CDR3 has 11 residues. Trimming took off 2 bases at V and 8 bases at J, with 7 bases between the two ends. Germline V gene data show CDR1 as SGHNT and CDR2 as YYREEE (reference sequence). CDR3 coding DNA: TGTGCCAGCAGCTTCAGTTCGGGCTACACCTTC. Protein sequence: CASSFSSGYTF. The full variable domain, with the rest looked up from reference TRBV5-4 and TRBJ1-2, is ETGVTQSPTHLIKTRGQQVTLRCSSQSGHNTVSWYQQALGQGPQFIFQYYREEENGRGNFPPRFSGLQFPNYSSELNVNALELDDSALYLCASSFSSGYTFGSGTRLTVV.

The chain is built from TRBV5-1 and TRBJ1-2, with D perhaps matching TRBD1 (5 bases). Germline CDR1 is SGHRS and CDR2 is YFSETQ. V was shortened by 7 bases and J by 3 bases, with 13 bases between the two germline ends. This CDR3 is 13 amino acids long. Here the CDR3 reads CASARDSYYGYTF. The CDR3 DNA follows: TGCGCCAGCGCTCGAGACAGCTACTATGGCTACACCTTC. Using reference TRBV5-1 and TRBJ1-2 for the parts outside the CDR3, the full variable domain is KAGVTQTPRYLIKTRGQQVTLSCSPISGHRSVSWYQQTPGQGLQFLFEYFSETQRNKGNFPGRFSGRQFSNSRSEMNVSTLELGDSALYLCASARDSYYGYTFGSGTRLTVV.

CDR3 residues: CASSVGLAGGNEQFF. The CDR3 DNA sequence: TGTGCCAGCAGCGTTGGACTAGCGGGGGGGAATGAGCAGTTCTTC. This chain connects TRBV9 to TRBJ2-1, with 15 bases fitting TRBD2. V gave up 2 bases and J gave up 7 bases; unmatched junction bases: 1. Germline V lookup: CDR1 SGDLS, CDR2 YYNGEE. There are 15 residues in the CDR3.

The J gene is TRBJ2-4, the V gene TRBV24-1, with a possible D match to TRBD1 (6 bases). CDR3 length equals 12 residues. Trimming took 0 bases from V and 13 from J, leaving 9 bases between them. Germline-derived CDR1 and CDR2 are KGHDR and SFDVKD. CDR3 nucleotide sequence: TGTGCCACCAGTGATTTGACAGGGCCCCAGTACTTC. It translates to CATSDLTGPQYF.

The chain uses TRBV5-1 and TRBJ2-5; a possible D gene is TRBD2 (6 bases). Germline V gene sequence: CDR1 SGHRS, CDR2 YFSETQ. The CDR3 totals 16 residues. V was cut by 0 bases and J by 3 bases, with 15 bases left in between. In DNA, the CDR3 is TGCGCCAGCAGCTTGGTATTAGCGGCTAGTAAAGAGACCCAGTACTTC. This translates into CASSLVLAASKETQYF.

V is TRBV28 and J is TRBJ1-1; possibly TRBD1 for D (6 bases). This CDR3 region has 14 residues. The V gene lost 5 bases and the J gene lost 1 base, with 11 bases spanning the gap. Germline values: CDR1 MDHEN, CDR2 SYDVKM. The CDR3 reads CASSPGQPNTEAFF. The DNA of the CDR3 is TGTGCCAGCAGTCCGGGACAACCGAACACTGAAGCTTTCTTT.

This clone was detected only once. V is TRBV9 and J is TRBJ1-2; 7 nucleotides line up with TRBD1. V dropped 0 bases and J dropped 3; count of bases not matched to a gene: 5. The CDR3 totals 15 residues. Germline CDR1 is SGDLS and CDR2 is YYNGEE. The CDR3 region is CASSVGAGGYYGYTF. The CDR3 nucleotides are TGTGCCAGCAGCGTAGGGGCAGGGGGATACTATGGCTACACCTTC.

The CDR3 region is CASSSPSSGRRETQYF. The CDR3 bases are TGTGCCAGCAGTAGTCCCTCTAGCGGGAGGAGGGAGACCCAGTACTTC. The chain joins TRBV6-2 or TRBV6-3 to TRBJ2-5; 11 positions match TRBD2. Losses at the gene ends were 5 bases for V and 5 bases for J; bases not matched to a gene: 10. The CDR3 contains 16 residues. CDR1 and CDR2 (germline): MNHEY, SVGEGT.

This chain uses TRBV11-3 with TRBJ2-1; D is possibly TRBD2 (5 bases). CDR1 is SGHNT and CDR2 is YENEEA in the germline V gene. The CDR3 runs 15 residues. Deletions cut 5 bases from V and 2 bases from J, with 13 bases between. CDR3 in amino acids: CASSIAGDTYNEQFF. The CDR3 DNA sequence: TGTGCCAGCAGCATAGCCGGGGATACCTACAATGAGCAGTTCTTC.